The 19 T cell receptor beta chains below come from one sample, sequenced in a study of cytomegalovirus exposure and HLA in healthy donors. Libraries were prepared by immunoSEQ multiplex PCR; TCRdb keeps only in-frame clonotypes and omits some of them. The sample yields roughly 170,000 clones, approximately 84% seen once. Sequenced sample: PBMCs. The receptors were sampled from a woman aged 18-29 years in good health and CMV-seropositive.

J is TRBJ1-2 and V is TRBV6-6; the match to TRBD1 covers 8 bases. The trim removed 8 bases at V and 2 bases at J, leaving 4 bases unmatched. The length of the CDR3 is 13 residues. Germline V gene lookup returns CDR1 MNHNY and CDR2 SVGAGI (reference sequence). The CDR3 is CASRGQENYGYTF. The CDR3 nucleotides are TGTGCCAGCCGGGGACAGGAGAACTATGGCTACACCTTC.

The chain couples TRBV18 to TRBJ1-5; 10 bases align to TRBD1. The CDR3 has 16 amino acids. CDR1 and CDR2 from the germline V gene are KGHSH and LQKENI. Trimming cost V 0 bases and J 6 bases; bases outside gene matches: 5. The CDR3 nucleotides are TGTGCCAGCTCACCACCTGGGACAGGGGTCGGTCAGCCCCAGCATTTT. This translates into CASSPPGTGVGQPQHF.

V and J are TRBV18 and TRBJ1-3; the match to TRBD1 covers 12 bases. CDR3 size: 14 residues. Trimming removed 5 bases from V and 8 bases from J; junction bases left unmatched: 4. CDR1 and CDR2 from the germline V gene are KGHSH and LQKENI. CDR3 protein: CASSGTGGMDTIYF. The CDR3 DNA reads TGTGCCAGCTCAGGGACAGGGGGCATGGACACCATATATTTT. Drawing the rest from reference TRBV18 and TRBJ1-3, the complete variable domain is NAGVMQNPRHLVRRRGQEARLRCSPMKGHSHVYWYRQLPEEGLKFMVYLQKENIIDESGMPKERFSAEFPKEGPSILRIQQVVRGDSAAYFCASSGTGGMDTIYFGEGSWLTVV.

CDR3 region: CASSYSVPTGSREQYF. The CDR3 DNA reads as TGTGCCAGCAGTTACTCCGTACCGACAGGGTCCCGCGAGCAGTACTTC. The chain combines TRBV6-5 with TRBJ2-7; the match to TRBD1 covers 7 bases. Germline CDR1 MNHEY, CDR2 SVGAGI. The CDR3 consists of 16 residues. Trimming cost V 0 bases and J 6 bases; bases outside gene matches: 11.

The CDR3 DNA is TGTGCCAGCAGCTTGGCTAGGGGGACCGGGGAGCTGTTTTTT. It is translated as CASSLARGTGELFF. The chain is built from TRBV7-7 and TRBJ2-2; a weak D match, TRBD1 (6 bases). The V end was cut by 3 bases, the J end by 5 bases, with 10 bases between. CDR1 is SSHAT and CDR2 is FNYEAQ in the germline V gene (reference sequence). The CDR3 is 14 residues long.

This clone was recorded only once. The V call is TRBV2, the J call TRBJ2-3, with 9 bases matching TRBD2. V lost 4 bases and J lost 4; bases outside the gene matches: 3. Germline V CDR1 and CDR2: SNHLY, FYNNEI. The CDR3 spans 14 residues. The CDR3 loop is CASSGAGGPDTQYF. The CDR3 DNA reads as TGTGCCAGCAGTGGAGCGGGGGGTCCAGATACGCAGTATTTT.

The chain employs TRBV27 and TRBJ2-3, with 7 bases that match TRBD1. Germline CDR1 is MNHEY and CDR2 is SMNVEV (reference sequence). With 0 bases clipped from V and 8 bases from J, the junction kept 5 bases outside the gene matches. The CDR3 totals 14 residues. CDR3 protein: CASSLSKGAGTQYF. For the CDR3, the DNA is TGTGCCAGCAGTTTATCGAAGGGGGCGGGTACGCAGTATTTT.

The chain combines TRBV5-1 with TRBJ2-3, with TRBD2 identical over 8 bases. The germline V gene encodes CDR1 SGHRS and CDR2 YFSETQ. The CDR3 consists of 16 residues. Trimming cost V 3 bases and J 2 bases; bases outside gene matches: 8. The CDR3 sequence: CASSSSAGAFTDTQYF. CDR3 DNA sequence: TGCGCCAGCAGCTCCTCAGCGGGGGCCTTCACAGATACGCAGTATTTT.

The rearrangement uses TRBV27 and TRBJ1-1, with a tentative D call TRBD1 (6 bases). V was clipped by 4 bases and J by 8 bases, with 26 bases between them. The CDR3 has 17 residues. The germline gives CDR1 MNHEY, CDR2 SMNVEV (reference sequence). The CDR3 region has the DNA TGTGCCAGCAGTTCTCCCCTCGGGGGGGGGCCCGAGTTGGAAGCTTTCTTT. It encodes CASSSPLGGGPELEAFF.

This clone was observed once. The chain has TRBV25-1 and TRBJ2-7, with 7 bases lining up with TRBD2. This CDR3 is built from 14 residues. Germline CDR1 MGHDK, CDR2 SYGVNS. V was clipped by 3 bases and J by 4 bases; unmatched bases: 6. CDR3 nucleotides: TGTGCCAGCAGTGAGAGCGGGGTCCTGTACGAGCAGTACTTC. Amino acids: CASSESGVLYEQYF.

V and J are TRBV10-1 and TRBJ2-6, with TRBD2 as a possible D gene (6 bases). Germline V gives CDR1 WNHNN, CDR2 SYGVQD (reference sequence). V gave up 11 bases and J gave up 0 bases, with 29 bases separating them. This CDR3 has 20 amino acids. The CDR3 bases are TGCGCCGCCAGCGGGTGTATCAGGCAGGAACCCCTCTCTGGGGCCAACGTCCTGACTTTC. This codes for CAASGCIRQEPLSGANVLTF.

The CDR3 DNA reads TGTGCCAGCAGCTTTTCGGGGGGCCGATACAATGAGCAGTTCTTC. Protein product: CASSFSGGRYNEQFF. The chain recombines TRBV7-3 with TRBJ2-1; D is possibly TRBD2 (7 bases). Trimming took off 3 bases at V and 4 bases at J, with 13 bases between the two ends. CDR1 and CDR2 from the germline V gene are SGHTA and FQGTGA. The CDR3 length is 15 residues.

The chain uses TRBV2 and TRBJ2-3; no clear D. The V gene's germline CDR1 is SNHLY and CDR2 FYNNEI. With 6 bases removed from V and 2 bases from J, the gap between germline ends came to 9 bases. CDR3 size: 13 residues. The CDR3 DNA reads TGTGCCAGCAGGCCTGAGGCCACAGATACGCAGTATTTT. The encoded protein is CASRPEATDTQYF.

The V gene is TRBV2, the J gene TRBJ1-1, with 7 bases fitting TRBD1. Germline-derived CDR1 and CDR2 are SNHLY and FYNNEI. V was pared by 7 bases and J by 6 bases, with 8 bases of the junction left unmatched. This CDR3 is 13 amino acids long. CDR3 loop: CASTPVRGPEAFF. The CDR3 bases are TGTGCCAGCACCCCAGTAAGGGGGCCTGAAGCTTTCTTT.

Ten or more counts support this clone. V gene TRBV4-3 combines with J gene TRBJ2-6; D is undetermined. The CDR3 covers 15 residues. The germline gives CDR1 LGHNA, CDR2 YSLEER. V was shortened by 0 bases and J by 2 bases, with 5 bases between the two germline ends. CDR3 DNA sequence: TGCGCCAGCAGCCAAGATCTAGCTGGGGCCAACGTCCTGACTTTC. It yields the protein CASSQDLAGANVLTF.

The chain recombines TRBV6-1 with TRBJ1-2; weak D call: TRBD1 (5 bases). Between the trimmed V and J ends, which lost 7 bases and 0 bases, there was a span of 9 bases. The germline CDR1 and CDR2 sequences are MNHNS and SASEGT. The CDR3 sequence is 13 residues long. CDR3 loop: CASTGTANYGYTF. The CDR3 nucleotides are TGTGCCAGCACCGGGACTGCTAACTATGGCTACACCTTC.

The V gene is TRBV7-8, the J gene TRBJ2-2; a weak D match, TRBD1 (5 bases). The germline CDR1 and CDR2 sequences are SGHVS and FQNEAQ. This CDR3 region has 17 residues. The V gene lost 0 bases and the J gene lost 1 base, with 12 bases spanning the gap. The CDR3 sequence is CASSLALNRLNTGELFF. The CDR3 DNA reads as TGTGCCAGCAGCTTAGCGCTTAACAGGCTGAACACCGGGGAGCTGTTTTTT.

This clone has ten or more counts. V and J are TRBV6-1 and TRBJ2-1; 7 positions agree with TRBD2. This CDR3 is built from 14 residues. Germline CDR1 reads MNHNS; CDR2 reads SASEGT. V was pared by 11 bases and J by 0 bases, with 7 bases of the junction left unmatched. The CDR3 DNA reads TGTGCCGGTTCCGGGGGGAGCTCCTACAATGAGCAGTTCTTC. Its protein is CAGSGGSSYNEQFF.

This clone was observed a handful of times. The J gene is TRBJ1-1, the V gene TRBV11-1, with 11 bases matching TRBD1. Germline CDR1 is SGHAT and CDR2 is FQDESV (reference sequence). This CDR3 has 15 residues. Trimming cost V 5 bases and J 1 base; bases outside gene matches: 3. The DNA of the CDR3 is TGTGCCAGCAGCCCCGGACAGGGGGCGAACACTGAAGCTTTCTTT. It codes for CASSPGQGANTEAFF. The variable domain in full, with the rest retrieved from reference TRBV11-1 and TRBJ1-1, is EAEVAQSPRYKITEKSQAVAFWCDPISGHATLYWYRQILGQGPELLVQFQDESVVDDSQLPKDRFSAERLKGVDSTLKIQPAELGDSAMYLCASSPGQGANTEAFFGQGTRLTVV.